This TCR beta chain was documented in a study of blood T cell repertoires in COVID-19. This CDR3 has 18 amino acids. Only in-frame clones appear in the TCRdb table, and some are missing; sequencing was by immunoSEQ multiplex PCR. The sample has about 110,000 clones; less than 80% are singletons. Seattle's cohort entered during active infection and was followed longitudinally. The TCR comes from an elderly man with COVID-19, enrolled during active disease. The sample taken for sequencing was peripheral blood. The V call is TRBV21-1, the J call TRBJ2-3; the D call TRBD2 from the table was never checked on the DNA. TRBV21-1 is recorded as a pseudogene. CDR3: CASSKEPPRREVSDTQYF. CDR3 nucleotide sequence: TGTGCCAGCAGCAAAGAACCCCCCCGGCGGGAGGTCTCAGATACGCAGTATTTT.